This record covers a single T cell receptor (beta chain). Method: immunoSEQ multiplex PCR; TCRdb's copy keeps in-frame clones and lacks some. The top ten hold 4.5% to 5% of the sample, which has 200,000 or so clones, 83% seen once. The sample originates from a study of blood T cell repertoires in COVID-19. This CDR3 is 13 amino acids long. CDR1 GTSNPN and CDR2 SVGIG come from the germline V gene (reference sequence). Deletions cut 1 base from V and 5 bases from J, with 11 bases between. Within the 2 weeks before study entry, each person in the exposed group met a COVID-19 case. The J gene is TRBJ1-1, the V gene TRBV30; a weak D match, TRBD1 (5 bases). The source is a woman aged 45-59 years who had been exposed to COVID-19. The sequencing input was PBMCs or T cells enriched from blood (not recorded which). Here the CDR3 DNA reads TGTGCCTGGAGTGGGGTCTCAGGGACTGAAGCTTTCTTT. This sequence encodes CAWSGVSGTEAFF.